The present T cell receptor (beta chain) was sequenced within a study of blood T cell repertoires in COVID-19. About the research overall: Samples taken during acute and convalescent COVID-19 were collected in the United States, Italy and Spain. The cDNA or gDNA used as material had been derived from T cells, B-cell-depleted T cells, or PBMCs.

Germline V gene sequence: CDR1 SGHRS, CDR2 YFSETQ. CDR3 length equals 15 residues. The ends were cut back, 3 bases at V and 4 bases at J, with 16 bases in the middle. Per the study methods: Amplification of reference gene primers was used by the study to estimate nucleated cell counts. Data came from immunoSEQ multiplex PCR; TCRdb stores just in-frame clones and leaves some out. The D gene and trimming were derived from the DNA, and the V and J assignments and clone size from that table. The sample yields over 95,000 clones, approximately 84% seen once. The origin of this receptor is a woman aged 60-75 years with acute or convalescent COVID-19. The chain has TRBV5-1 and TRBJ1-2; TRBD1 might be the D (6 bases). Source material: peripheral blood. CDR3 DNA: TGCGCCAGCAGCTACACCCCCAGGGGTGGCTATGGCTACACCTTC. As protein: CASSYTPRGGYGYTF.